These T cell receptor beta chains were read from a single sample in a study of cytomegalovirus exposure and HLA in healthy donors. The table came from immunoSEQ multiplex PCR; TCRdb's copy has only in-frame clones and leaves some out. The sample shows some 200,000 clones, approximately 84% of them seen only once. Material: PBMCs. Every receptor here comes from a man aged 50-60 years in good health and CMV-seronegative. CDR3s include the opening cysteine and the closing phenylalanine or tryptophan. Each record gives: D gene, V gene, J gene, clone size, CDR3 protein, CDR3 DNA. The D gene is left open where the match is weak. Clone sizes are given selectively: once, few, many, or a class where the clone is expanded.

d_gene: .; v_gene: TRBV9; j_gene: TRBJ1-1; abundance: .; CDR3aa: CASSPGAEGEAFF; CDR3nt: TGTGCCAGCAGCCCAGGGGCCGAGGGTGAAGCTTTCTTT
d_gene: TRBD1; v_gene: TRBV11-1; j_gene: TRBJ1-1; abundance: .; CDR3aa: CASSPEGQGRLGAFF; CDR3nt: TGTGCCAGCAGCCCGGAGGGACAGGGACGGTTAGGAGCTTTCTTT
d_gene: .; v_gene: TRBV4-1; j_gene: TRBJ2-2; abundance: .; CDR3aa: CASSQDAGPGELFF; CDR3nt: TGCGCCAGCAGCCAAGATGCGGGGCCCGGGGAGCTGTTTTTT
d_gene: .; v_gene: TRBV7-9; j_gene: TRBJ1-2; abundance: .; CDR3aa: CASSLASGNYGYTF; CDR3nt: TGTGCCAGCAGCTTAGCAAGCGGTAACTATGGCTACACCTTC
d_gene: .; v_gene: TRBV2; j_gene: TRBJ1-1; abundance: .; CDR3aa: CASRENQGSRTEAFF; CDR3nt: TGTGCCAGCAGGGAAAATCAGGGCTCCCGCACTGAAGCTTTCTTT
d_gene: .; v_gene: TRBV5-6; j_gene: TRBJ2-7; abundance: .; CDR3aa: CASSLGGGYEQYF; CDR3nt: TGTGCCAGCAGCTTGGGTGGAGGGTACGAGCAGTACTTC
d_gene: .; v_gene: TRBV2; j_gene: TRBJ1-4; abundance: .; CDR3aa: CASRVQGPQLFF; CDR3nt: TGTGCCAGCAGGGTACAGGGTCCCCAACTGTTTTTT
d_gene: TRBD1; v_gene: TRBV5-6; j_gene: TRBJ2-3; abundance: .; CDR3aa: CASSMTGKESDTQYF; CDR3nt: TGTGCCAGCAGCATGACAGGGAAGGAATCAGATACGCAGTATTTT
d_gene: TRBD1; v_gene: TRBV9; j_gene: TRBJ1-6; abundance: .; CDR3aa: CASSLDRGGRSPLHF; CDR3nt: TGTGCCAGCAGCCTCGACAGGGGAGGCCGCTCACCCCTCCACTTT
d_gene: .; v_gene: TRBV14; j_gene: TRBJ2-7; abundance: .; CDR3aa: CASSLAVGHEQYF; CDR3nt: TGTGCCAGCAGCTTAGCAGTCGGCCACGAGCAGTACTTC
d_gene: .; v_gene: TRBV12-5; j_gene: TRBJ2-3; abundance: .; CDR3aa: CASGLVLGGRADTQYF; CDR3nt: TGTGCTAGTGGTTTGGTACTGGGAGGCCGGGCAGATACGCAGTATTTT
d_gene: .; v_gene: TRBV30; j_gene: TRBJ1-6; abundance: few; CDR3aa: CAWRIDRLNSPLHF; CDR3nt: TGTGCCTGGAGAATTGACAGACTGAATTCACCCCTCCACTTT
d_gene: .; v_gene: TRBV6-5; j_gene: TRBJ1-1; abundance: .; CDR3aa: CASSEGGRAFF; CDR3nt: TGTGCCAGCAGTGAGGGGGGGAGAGCTTTCTTT
d_gene: .; v_gene: TRBV10-2; j_gene: TRBJ2-5; abundance: .; CDR3aa: CASSLGTAETQYF; CDR3nt: TGCGCCAGCAGCCTAGGAACGGCGGAGACCCAGTACTTC
d_gene: TRBD2; v_gene: TRBV10-2; j_gene: TRBJ2-1; abundance: .; CDR3aa: CASSSGGVGGRFF; CDR3nt: TGCGCCAGTTCGAGCGGGGGCGTAGGGGGAAGATTCTTC
d_gene: TRBD1; v_gene: TRBV5-4; j_gene: TRBJ2-7; abundance: few; CDR3aa: CASSGTGYEQYF; CDR3nt: TGTGCCAGCAGCGGGACAGGCTACGAGCAGTACTTC
d_gene: .; v_gene: TRBV5-1; j_gene: TRBJ1-6; abundance: .; CDR3aa: CASSPAGQGNSPLHF; CDR3nt: TGCGCCAGCAGCCCGGCCGGGCAGGGTAATTCACCCCTCCACTTT
d_gene: TRBD2; v_gene: TRBV5-4; j_gene: TRBJ2-3; abundance: .; CDR3aa: CASSPGGLVPLTDTQYF; CDR3nt: TGTGCCAGCAGCCCGGGAGGGTTAGTGCCACTCACAGATACGCAGTATTTT
d_gene: .; v_gene: TRBV15; j_gene: TRBJ1-2; abundance: .; CDR3aa: CATSRGPGENYGYTF; CDR3nt: TGTGCCACCAGCAGAGGCCCGGGGGAGAACTATGGCTACACCTTC
d_gene: TRBD1; v_gene: TRBV7-9; j_gene: TRBJ2-7; abundance: .; CDR3aa: CASSSQGVPPSYEQYF; CDR3nt: TGTGCCAGCAGCTCACAGGGGGTACCCCCCTCCTACGAGCAGTACTTC
d_gene: TRBD1; v_gene: TRBV7-2; j_gene: TRBJ2-5; abundance: .; CDR3aa: CASSGITGGQETQYF; CDR3nt: TGTGCCAGCAGCGGGATAACAGGGGGCCAAGAGACCCAGTACTTC
d_gene: TRBD1; v_gene: TRBV2; j_gene: TRBJ1-2; abundance: .; CDR3aa: CASSTTGGNGYTF; CDR3nt: TGTGCCAGCAGTACAACAGGGGGCAATGGCTACACCTTC
d_gene: .; v_gene: TRBV27; j_gene: TRBJ2-1; abundance: once; CDR3aa: CASSAAGKKAQFF; CDR3nt: TGTGCCAGCAGTGCCGCGGGGAAAAAAGCGCAGTTCTTC
d_gene: .; v_gene: TRBV5-6; j_gene: TRBJ1-1; abundance: .; CDR3aa: CASSLFLGEWMNTEAFF; CDR3nt: TGTGCCAGCAGCTTGTTCTTAGGAGAGTGGATGAACACTGAAGCTTTCTTT
d_gene: .; v_gene: TRBV19; j_gene: TRBJ2-7; abundance: .; CDR3aa: CASSIDSLATYEQYF; CDR3nt: TGTGCCAGTAGTATAGATTCACTAGCAACCTACGAGCAGTACTTC
d_gene: .; v_gene: TRBV7-9; j_gene: TRBJ1-1; abundance: .; CDR3aa: CSSSFPGTEAFF; CDR3nt: TGTTCCAGCAGTTTCCCCGGCACTGAAGCTTTCTTT
d_gene: .; v_gene: TRBV7-9; j_gene: TRBJ2-2; abundance: .; CDR3aa: CASSLRGHTGELFF; CDR3nt: TGTGCCAGCAGCTTACGGGGTCACACCGGGGAGCTGTTTTTT
d_gene: .; v_gene: TRBV16; j_gene: TRBJ1-4; abundance: .; CDR3aa: CASSRSGQGFEKLFF; CDR3nt: TGTGCCAGCAGCCGTTCAGGGCAGGGCTTTGAAAAACTGTTTTTT
d_gene: .; v_gene: TRBV7-2; j_gene: TRBJ2-5; abundance: .; CDR3aa: CASTLGLQKTQYF; CDR3nt: TGTGCCAGCACCCTAGGACTTCAAAAGACCCAGTACTTC
d_gene: .; v_gene: TRBV19; j_gene: TRBJ1-2; abundance: once; CDR3aa: CASTPSGDNYGYTF; CDR3nt: TGTGCCAGTACCCCGTCAGGCGATAACTATGGCTACACCTTC
d_gene: TRBD2; v_gene: TRBV5-1; j_gene: TRBJ2-2; abundance: once; CDR3aa: CASSSRGGLFGGELFF; CDR3nt: TGCGCCAGCAGCTCGCGGGGGGGCCTATTTGGCGGGGAGCTGTTTTTT
d_gene: TRBD1; v_gene: TRBV5-6; j_gene: TRBJ1-2; abundance: .; CDR3aa: CASRLPGQGYGYTF; CDR3nt: TGTGCCAGCAGGCTTCCCGGACAGGGCTATGGCTACACCTTC
d_gene: .; v_gene: TRBV5-3; j_gene: TRBJ1-2; abundance: .; CDR3aa: CARSFRGVVVGYGYTF; CDR3nt: TGTGCCAGAAGCTTCAGGGGAGTAGTCGTTGGCTATGGCTACACCTTC
d_gene: TRBD1; v_gene: TRBV19; j_gene: TRBJ1-6; abundance: .; CDR3aa: CASTRDSASPLHF; CDR3nt: TGTGCCAGTACTCGGGACAGCGCTTCACCCCTCCACTTT
d_gene: TRBD1; v_gene: TRBV4-3; j_gene: TRBJ1-6; abundance: .; CDR3aa: CASSQDSTTGGSPLHF; CDR3nt: TGCGCCAGCAGCCAAGATAGCACGACAGGGGGATCACCCCTCCACTTT
d_gene: .; v_gene: TRBV7-2; j_gene: TRBJ1-5; abundance: .; CDR3aa: CASSPHQGQPQHF; CDR3nt: TGTGCCAGCAGCCCCCACCAGGGTCAGCCCCAGCATTTT
d_gene: TRBD2; v_gene: TRBV9; j_gene: TRBJ2-2; abundance: .; CDR3aa: CASSSRTSGGVELFF; CDR3nt: TGTGCCAGCAGCTCCCGGACTAGCGGGGGGGTGGAGCTGTTTTTT
d_gene: .; v_gene: TRBV30; j_gene: TRBJ2-2; abundance: .; CDR3aa: CAWSGGNAGELFF; CDR3nt: TGTGCCTGGAGTGGAGGGAACGCCGGGGAGCTGTTTTTT
d_gene: .; v_gene: TRBV19; j_gene: TRBJ2-7; abundance: .; CDR3aa: CASSGQKPYEQYF; CDR3nt: TGTGCCAGTTCAGGACAGAAACCTTACGAGCAGTACTTC
d_gene: .; v_gene: TRBV7-9; j_gene: TRBJ1-5; abundance: .; CDR3aa: CASSTGYSNQPQHF; CDR3nt: TGTGCCAGCAGCACGGGGTATAGCAATCAGCCCCAGCATTTT
d_gene: TRBD1; v_gene: TRBV7-2; j_gene: TRBJ2-3; abundance: once; CDR3aa: CASSPDRGTDTQYF; CDR3nt: TGTGCCAGCAGCCCGGACAGGGGTACAGATACGCAGTATTTT
d_gene: .; v_gene: TRBV18; j_gene: TRBJ2-2; abundance: .; CDR3aa: CASSTFTGELFF; CDR3nt: TGTGCCAGCTCTACATTCACCGGGGAGCTGTTTTTT
d_gene: .; v_gene: TRBV7-2; j_gene: TRBJ1-1; abundance: few; CDR3aa: CASSLVSTEAFF; CDR3nt: TGTGCCAGCAGCTTAGTATCCACTGAAGCTTTCTTT
d_gene: .; v_gene: TRBV5-1; j_gene: TRBJ1-4; abundance: .; CDR3aa: CASSLGGGAGNEKLFF; CDR3nt: TGCGCCAGCAGCTTGGGGGGGGGCGCGGGTAATGAAAAACTGTTTTTT
d_gene: .; v_gene: TRBV5-4; j_gene: TRBJ1-6; abundance: .; CDR3aa: CASSAQRGSNSPLHF; CDR3nt: TGTGCCAGCAGCGCCCAGCGGGGAAGCAATTCACCCCTCCACTTT
d_gene: .; v_gene: TRBV6-1; j_gene: TRBJ1-5; abundance: .; CDR3aa: CASSEQMGSSNQPQHF; CDR3nt: TGTGCCAGCAGTGAACAAATGGGGAGTAGCAATCAGCCCCAGCATTTT